This T cell receptor beta chain was sequenced during a study of blood T cell repertoires in COVID-19. Across the study: T cells, B-cell-depleted T cells, or PBMCs provided the cDNA or gDNA that served as material.

Trimming left V 8 bases short and J 4 bases short, with 6 bases between. CDR1 and CDR2 (germline): SGHVS, FNYEAQ. The CDR3 runs to 10 residues. Here immunoSEQ multiplex PCR was the method, and the copy in TCRdb shows in-frame clones only, minus some. The top ten hold around 1.5% of the sample, which has over 300,000 clones, 86% seen once. This rearrangement joins TRBV7-6 to TRBJ2-7; D possibly corresponds to TRBD1 (5 bases). The material sequenced was peripheral blood. The clonotype comes from a woman between 45 and 60 years old with acute or convalescent COVID-19. The CDR3 sequence: CASGAYEQYF. CDR3 DNA sequence: TGTGCCAGCGGGGCTTACGAGCAGTACTTC.